This T cell receptor beta chain was identified during a study of cytomegalovirus exposure and HLA in healthy donors. Study at large: As an earlier analysis found, around 170 million T cells yielded about 120 million unique TCR beta sequences.

Study-wide results and caveats: Later analysis reportedly placed an Asian-associated ancestry cluster below the approximately 730-donor mean in N-insertions. Cytomegalovirus association was listed for approximately 160 TCR beta chains.

CDR1 is MDHEN and CDR2 is SYDVKM in the germline V gene. Deletions cut 8 bases from V and 7 bases from J, with 19 bases between. This CDR3 has 14 residues. To note about this clone: The antigen remains undetermined.

This PCR relied on a set of 60 Vbeta primers and 13 Jbeta primers. In the authors' methods: Counted up in a later analysis, unique TCR beta chains came to about 80 million, with around 10 million shared. Some clones are missing from TCRdb's copy, which holds only in-frame ones; the method was immunoSEQ multiplex PCR. D and trimming were read from the DNA, whereas the V and J calls and clone size are those reported in that table. This table holds 130,000 or so clones, roughly 70% found once. The sequenced material came from PBMCs. The chain links TRBV28 to TRBJ2-3; no clear D. This receptor was taken from a middle-aged man in good health and CMV-seropositive. The CDR3 DNA sequence: TGTGCCAGCGCTACGAACCCTGGAGTTAATACGCAGTATTTT. It translates to CASATNPGVNTQYF.